This T cell receptor beta chain was recorded in a study of STAT5B mutations in CD4+ large granular lymphocyte leukemia. Study context: The CDR3 'QG' motif was associated with a particular HLA allele among healthy donors. Regarding the study as a whole: Approximately 25% of private leukemic clonotypes occurred rarely in other patients' non-leukemic repertoires. The CD4+ versus CD8+ T-LGLL clonality difference may reflect limited sample size. Patient CD4-sorted repertoires stayed more clonal than healthy ones after leukemic-clone removal.

Details on this clone: The antigen remains undetermined.

The CDR3 spans 18 residues. V shed 5 bases and J shed 2 bases, with 23 bases lying between them. From germline, CDR1 is SGHVS and CDR2 FNYEAQ. Measured with immunoSEQ multiplex PCR; TCRdb has only the in-frame clones, and not every one. The table shows tens of thousands of clones, with just under 80% occurring only once. The source material was CD4+ T cells from blood buffy coats. The source of this sequence is a human donor in good health. The chain couples TRBV7-6 to TRBJ2-3; tentative D call: TRBD2 (8 bases). The CDR3 reads CASSLRGGTAVNTDTQYF. CDR3 bases: TGTGCCAGCAGCCTTCGGGGGGGGACAGCCGTGAACACAGATACGCAGTATTTT.